The entry below gives a single T cell receptor beta chain sequence along with its context. The record originates from a study of shared clonotypes between healthy human individuals. Only in-frame clones appear in the TCRdb table, and some are missing; sequencing was by immunoSEQ multiplex PCR. The sample consists of roughly 500,000 clones, around 80% of them appearing once. The V and J ends lost 5 bases and 2 bases, in that order; junction bases with no gene match: 14. Germline CDR1 and CDR2: SGHAT and FQNNGV. The CDR3 has 18 amino acids. The rearrangement uses TRBV11-2 and TRBJ2-7; 11 bases line up with TRBD2. The sample comprised PBMCs. This TCR was recovered from a woman between 40 and 55 years old in good health. Some clones in this sample may be carry-over from other donors' samples. The chain's CDR3 is CASSPIARTSGSPYEQYF. For the CDR3, the DNA is TGTGCCAGCAGCCCTATAGCCCGTACTAGCGGGAGCCCCTACGAGCAGTACTTC.